This entry lists 7 T cell receptor beta chains sequenced from one sample in a study of blood T cells in healthy people across ages. A sample-barcoded 5' primer and a J-beta primer mix were used in a second PCR of roughly 7 to 12 cycles. TCRdb analysed the 5' RACE reads with MiXCR anew, one entry per CDR3 protein. The data hold some 1,800,000 distinct CDR3 sequences, with roughly 43% observed a single time. Specimen: blood. These receptors were taken from a human donor in good health.

The chain recombines TRBV14 with TRBJ1-1; D possibly corresponds to TRBD1 (5 bases). V was trimmed by 4 bases and J by 11 bases, leaving 14 bases between them. The V gene's germline CDR1 is SGHDN and CDR2 FVKESK. The length of the CDR3 is 12 residues. CDR3 DNA: TGTGCCAGCAGCCCTTACCGACAGAAGGCTTTCTTT. Protein: CASSPYRQKAFF.

The sample holds a few counts of this clonotype. This chain connects TRBV20-1 to TRBJ1-4, with D perhaps TRBD1 (6 bases). Trimming took 1 base from V and 4 from J, leaving 13 bases between them. The V gene's germline CDR1 is DFQATT and CDR2 SNEGSKA (reference sequence). The CDR3 consists of 15 residues. CDR3 nucleotides: TGCAGTGCTAGAGGCCTGACAGGACTTAATGAAAAACTGTTTTTT. This codes for CSARGLTGLNEKLFF.

This clonotype was seen a handful of times. V usage is TRBV28 and J usage is TRBJ2-7; D not certain. Looked up from germline, CDR1 is MDHEN and CDR2 is SYDVKM. The germline V and J ends were trimmed by 5 bases and 1 base, with 15 bases remaining between them. The length of the CDR3 is 15 residues. The DNA of the CDR3 is TGTGCCAGCAGTCCCGGTTGGAGAGGTTCCTACGAGCAGTACTTC. Translating gives CASSPGWRGSYEQYF.

The rearrangement uses TRBV7-2 and TRBJ2-1; D uncertain. CDR1 is SGHTA and CDR2 is FQGNSA in the germline V gene. The CDR3 length is 15 residues. Trimming left V 1 base short and J 9 bases short, with 16 bases between. CDR3: CASSLGHAPNVEQFF. The CDR3 DNA reads TGTGCCAGCAGCTTAGGACACGCCCCAAACGTTGAGCAGTTCTTC.

This chain joins TRBV20-1 and TRBJ1-2, with 7 bases fitting TRBD1. With 1 base clipped from V and 4 bases from J, the junction kept 12 bases outside the gene matches. CDR1 is DFQATT, CDR2 SNEGSKA, per germline (reference sequence). The CDR3 runs to 16 residues. Here the CDR3 DNA reads TGCAGTGCTAGAGTCCCGACAGGGAAAGGGGCCTATGGCTACACCTTC. Protein sequence: CSARVPTGKGAYGYTF.

A note on this clonotype: The junction departs from germline at one end; a sequencing error may be responsible. V is TRBV11-2 and J is TRBJ2-3, with D perhaps TRBD2 (5 bases). The germline V gene has CDR1 SGHAT and CDR2 FQNNGV. This CDR3 is built from 14 residues. The DNA of the CDR3 is TGTGCCAGCAGCTTAGCGGAGGAACCAGATACGCAGGATTTT. It encodes CASSLAEEPDTQDF. Supplemented by reference TRBV11-2 and TRBJ2-3, the full variable domain reads EAGVAQSPRYKIIEKRQSVAFWCNPISGHATLYWYQQILGQGPKLLIQFQNNGVVDDSQLPKDRFSAERLKGVDSTLKIQPAKLEDSAVYLCASSLAEEPDTQDFGPGTRLTVL.

The rearrangement joins TRBV6-2 or TRBV6-3 to TRBJ1-1; 9 bases are shared with TRBD1. Germline assignment: CDR1 MNHEY and CDR2 SVGEGT. With 7 bases clipped from V and 5 bases from J, the junction kept 5 bases outside the gene matches. The CDR3 runs to 13 residues. In DNA, the CDR3 is TGTGCCAGCACCCAGACAGGGGGAACTGAAGCTTTCTTT. It codes for CASTQTGGTEAFF.